This paragraph reports one TCR beta chain. This sample was taken from a study of cytomegalovirus exposure and HLA in healthy donors. Study in general: When 398 donors were genotyped, approximately 80% of them were found to fall in the Caucasian-associated ancestry cluster.

PCR amplification relied on 60 Vbeta primers (plus 13 Jbeta primers). TCRdb's copy holds only in-frame clones and misses some; the assay was immunoSEQ multiplex PCR. The profile shows about 120,000 clones, about 85% of them singletons. The receptor was isolated from a man aged 50 to 60 in good health and CMV-seronegative. Sample: PBMCs.

CDR3 sequence (DNA): TGTGCCAGCAGCTTATACGGGACAGGGGTTGGCGGGGAGCTGTTTTTT. Amino acid sequence: CASSLYGTGVGGELFF. The chain carries TRBV7-9 and TRBJ2-2; 10 bases are a match to TRBD1. CDR1 and CDR2 (germline): SEHNR, FQNEAQ (reference sequence). Trimming at V came to 2 bases and at J to 7 bases, leaving 7 bases not matched to a gene. The CDR3 totals 16 residues.